The sequence of this T cell receptor (beta chain) was determined in a study of T cell changes during pregnancy in multiple sclerosis. The CDR3 is made up of 17 amino acids. V trimming: 6 bases; J trimming: 0 bases; junction bases outside the gene matches: 9. Looked up from germline, CDR1 is LNHDA and CDR2 is SQIVND (reference sequence). Libraries were prepared by immunoSEQ multiplex PCR; TCRdb keeps only in-frame clonotypes and omits some of them. This table has tens of thousands of clones, about 91% appearing once. This sequence was found in a female donor with multiple sclerosis, enrolled in a pregnancy study. The specimen was peripheral blood, collected in the first trimester of pregnancy. The chain carries TRBV19 and TRBJ1-3; 9 bases are a match to TRBD1. The CDR3 DNA follows: TGTGCCAGTAGCCTATTCCCGGGACAGGGCTCTGGAAACACCATATATTTT. Its translation: CASSLFPGQGSGNTIYF.